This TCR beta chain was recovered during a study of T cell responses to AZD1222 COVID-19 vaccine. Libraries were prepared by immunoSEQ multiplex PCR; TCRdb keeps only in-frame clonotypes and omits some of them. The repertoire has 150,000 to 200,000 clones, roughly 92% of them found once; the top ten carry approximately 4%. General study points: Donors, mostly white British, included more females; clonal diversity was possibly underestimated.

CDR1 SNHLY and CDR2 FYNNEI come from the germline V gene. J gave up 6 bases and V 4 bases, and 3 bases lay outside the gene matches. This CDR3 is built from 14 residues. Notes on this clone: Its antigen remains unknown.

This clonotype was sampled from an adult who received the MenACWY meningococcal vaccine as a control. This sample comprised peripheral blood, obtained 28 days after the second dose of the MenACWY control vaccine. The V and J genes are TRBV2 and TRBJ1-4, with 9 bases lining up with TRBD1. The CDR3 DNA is TGTGCCAGCAGTGCGAGGACAGGGGATGAAAAACTGTTTTTT. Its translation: CASSARTGDEKLFF.